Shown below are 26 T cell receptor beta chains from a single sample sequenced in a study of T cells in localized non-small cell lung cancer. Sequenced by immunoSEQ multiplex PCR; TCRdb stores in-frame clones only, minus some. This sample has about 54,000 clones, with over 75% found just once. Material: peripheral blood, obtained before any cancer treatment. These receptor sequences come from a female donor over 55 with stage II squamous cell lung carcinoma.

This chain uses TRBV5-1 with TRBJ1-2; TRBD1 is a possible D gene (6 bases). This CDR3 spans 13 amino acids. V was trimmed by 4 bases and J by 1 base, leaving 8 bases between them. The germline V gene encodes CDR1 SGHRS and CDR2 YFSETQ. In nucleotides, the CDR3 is TGCGCCAGCAGCCCGGACAGTAACTATGGCTACACCTTC. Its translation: CASSPDSNYGYTF.

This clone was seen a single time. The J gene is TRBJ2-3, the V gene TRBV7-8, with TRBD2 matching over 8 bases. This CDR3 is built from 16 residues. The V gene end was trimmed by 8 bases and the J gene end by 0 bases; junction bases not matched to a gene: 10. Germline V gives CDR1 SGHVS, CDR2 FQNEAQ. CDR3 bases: TGTGCCAGCGCTCCGGCGGGGGGAACTAGCACAGATACGCAGTATTTT. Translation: CASAPAGGTSTDTQYF. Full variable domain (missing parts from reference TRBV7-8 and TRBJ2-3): GAGVSQSPRYKVAKRGQDVALRCDPISGHVSLFWYQQALGQGPEFLTYFQNEAQLDKSGLPSDRFFAERPEGSVSTLKIQRTQQEDSAVYLCASAPAGGTSTDTQYFGPGTRLTVL.

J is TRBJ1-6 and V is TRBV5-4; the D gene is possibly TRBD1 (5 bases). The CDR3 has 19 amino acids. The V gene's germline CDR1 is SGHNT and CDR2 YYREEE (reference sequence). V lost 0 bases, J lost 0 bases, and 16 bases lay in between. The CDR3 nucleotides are TGTGCCAGCAGCTTGGGGCAGCTTCGGGGGAGCTCCTATAATTCACCCCTCCACTTT. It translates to CASSLGQLRGSSYNSPLHF.

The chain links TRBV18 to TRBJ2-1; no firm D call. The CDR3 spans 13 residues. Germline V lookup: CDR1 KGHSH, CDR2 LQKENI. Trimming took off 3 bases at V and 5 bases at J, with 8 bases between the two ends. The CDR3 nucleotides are TGTGCCAGCTCACCCCAATTTGACAATGAGCAGTTCTTC. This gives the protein CASSPQFDNEQFF.

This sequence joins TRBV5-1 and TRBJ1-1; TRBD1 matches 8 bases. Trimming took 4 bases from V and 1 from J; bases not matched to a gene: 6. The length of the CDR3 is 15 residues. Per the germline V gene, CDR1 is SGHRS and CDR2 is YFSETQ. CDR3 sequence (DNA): TGCGCCAGCAGCCCACGGACAGGGTCGAACACTGAAGCTTTCTTT. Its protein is CASSPRTGSNTEAFF.

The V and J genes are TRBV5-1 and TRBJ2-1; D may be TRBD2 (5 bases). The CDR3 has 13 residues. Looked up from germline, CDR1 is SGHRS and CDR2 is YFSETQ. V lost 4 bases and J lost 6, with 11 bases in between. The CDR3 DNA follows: TGCGCCAGCAGCGTAGGACTTCGCAATGAGCAGTTCTTC. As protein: CASSVGLRNEQFF.

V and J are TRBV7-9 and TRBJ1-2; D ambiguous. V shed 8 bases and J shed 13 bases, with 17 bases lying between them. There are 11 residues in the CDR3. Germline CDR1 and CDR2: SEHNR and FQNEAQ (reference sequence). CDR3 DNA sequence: TGTGCCAGCCGTACAGAAGGGCCGCCCACCTTC. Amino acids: CASRTEGPPTF.

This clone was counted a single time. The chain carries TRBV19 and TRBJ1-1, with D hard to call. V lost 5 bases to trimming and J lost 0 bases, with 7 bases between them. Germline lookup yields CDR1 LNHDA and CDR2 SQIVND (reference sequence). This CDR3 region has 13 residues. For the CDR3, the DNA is TGTGCCAGTAGTGACACCTTGAACACTGAAGCTTTCTTT. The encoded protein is CASSDTLNTEAFF.

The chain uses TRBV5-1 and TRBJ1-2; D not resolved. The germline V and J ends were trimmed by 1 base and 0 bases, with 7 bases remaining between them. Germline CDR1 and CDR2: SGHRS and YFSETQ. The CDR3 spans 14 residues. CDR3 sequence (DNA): TGCGCCAGCAGCTTGAGCGGCTCTAACTATGGCTACACCTTC. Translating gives CASSLSGSNYGYTF.

CDR3 coding DNA: TGCGCCAGCAGTGAGTCGGGGGGCCTCCGGAGCGAGCAGTACTTC. Its protein is CASSESGGLRSEQYF. The rearrangement joins TRBV10-2 to TRBJ2-7; D is perhaps TRBD1 or TRBD2 (6 bases each). Trimming took off 0 bases at V and 6 bases at J, with 15 bases between the two ends. The CDR3 spans 15 residues. CDR1 and CDR2 from the germline V gene are WSHSY and SAAADI.

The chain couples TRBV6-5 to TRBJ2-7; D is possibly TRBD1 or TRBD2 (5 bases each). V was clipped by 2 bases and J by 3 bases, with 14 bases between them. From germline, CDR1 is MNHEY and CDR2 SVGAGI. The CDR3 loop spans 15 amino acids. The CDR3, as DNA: TGTGCCAGCAGTTACCGATGGGACGGATACTACGAGCAGTACTTC. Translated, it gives CASSYRWDGYYEQYF.

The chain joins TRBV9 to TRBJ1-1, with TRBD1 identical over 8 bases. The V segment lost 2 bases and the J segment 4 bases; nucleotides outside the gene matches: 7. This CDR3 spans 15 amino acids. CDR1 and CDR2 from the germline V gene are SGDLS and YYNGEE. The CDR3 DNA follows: TGTGCCAGCAGCGTCCCAGGGGGCGCGGGCACTGAAGCTTTCTTT. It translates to CASSVPGGAGTEAFF.

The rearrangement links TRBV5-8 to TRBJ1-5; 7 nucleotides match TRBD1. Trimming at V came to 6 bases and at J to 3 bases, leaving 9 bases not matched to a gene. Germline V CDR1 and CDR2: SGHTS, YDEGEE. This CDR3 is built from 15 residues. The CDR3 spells CASTPGQTNNQPQHF. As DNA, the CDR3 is TGTGCCAGCACCCCGGGACAGACAAACAATCAGCCCCAGCATTTT.

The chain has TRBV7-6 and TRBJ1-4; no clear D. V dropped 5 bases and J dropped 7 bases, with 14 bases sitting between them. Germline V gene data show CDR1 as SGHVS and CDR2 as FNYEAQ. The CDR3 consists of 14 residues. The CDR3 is CASSPVSGSEKLFF. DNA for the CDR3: TGTGCCAGCAGCCCCGTCTCTGGAAGTGAAAAACTGTTTTTT.

CDR3 residues: CASSQPAGARGTQYF. The DNA of the CDR3 is TGTGCCAGCAGTCAGCCCGCCGGGGCTAGGGGGACCCAGTACTTC. The chain employs TRBV27 and TRBJ2-5; D could derive from TRBD1 or TRBD2 (5 bases each). Trimming took 5 bases from V and 7 from J, leaving 20 bases between them. This CDR3 is 15 amino acids long. Germline lookup yields CDR1 MNHEY and CDR2 SMNVEV (reference sequence).

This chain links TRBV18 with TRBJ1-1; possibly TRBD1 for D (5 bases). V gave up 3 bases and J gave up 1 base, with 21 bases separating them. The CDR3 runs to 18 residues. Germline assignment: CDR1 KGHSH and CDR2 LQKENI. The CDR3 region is CASSPSFTGLLTNTEAFF. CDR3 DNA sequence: TGTGCCAGCTCACCTTCTTTTACAGGTCTATTAACGAACACTGAAGCTTTCTTT.

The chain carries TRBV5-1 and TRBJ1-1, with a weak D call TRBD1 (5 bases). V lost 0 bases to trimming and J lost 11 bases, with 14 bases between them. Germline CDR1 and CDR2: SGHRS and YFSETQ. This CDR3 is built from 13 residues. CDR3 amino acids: CASSLVGGAGAFF. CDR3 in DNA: TGCGCCAGCAGCTTGGTAGGCGGGGCGGGGGCTTTCTTT.

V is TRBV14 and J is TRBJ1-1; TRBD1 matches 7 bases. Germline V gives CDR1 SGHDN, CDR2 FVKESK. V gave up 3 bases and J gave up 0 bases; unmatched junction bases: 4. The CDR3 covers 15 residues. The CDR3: CASSHRTGVNTEAFF. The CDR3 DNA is TGTGCCAGCAGCCATCGGACAGGAGTGAACACTGAAGCTTTCTTT. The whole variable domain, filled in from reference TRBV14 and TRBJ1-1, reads EAGVTQFPSHSVIEKGQTVTLRCDPISGHDNLYWYRRVMGKEIKFLLHFVKESKQDESGMPNNRFLAERTGGTYSTLKVQPAELEDSGVYFCASSHRTGVNTEAFFGQGTRLTVV.

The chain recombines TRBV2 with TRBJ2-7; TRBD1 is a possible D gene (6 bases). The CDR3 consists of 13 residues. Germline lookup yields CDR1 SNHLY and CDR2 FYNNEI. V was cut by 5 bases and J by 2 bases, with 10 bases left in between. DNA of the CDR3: TGTGCCAGCAGTCCCGACAGGCCCTACGAGCAGTACTTC. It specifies CASSPDRPYEQYF.

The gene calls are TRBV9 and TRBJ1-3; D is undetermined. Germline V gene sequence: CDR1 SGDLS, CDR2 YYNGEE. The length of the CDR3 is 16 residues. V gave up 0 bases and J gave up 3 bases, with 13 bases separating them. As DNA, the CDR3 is TGTGCCAGCAGCGTAGATCCGGCGACCAGTGGAAACACCATATATTTT. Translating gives CASSVDPATSGNTIYF.

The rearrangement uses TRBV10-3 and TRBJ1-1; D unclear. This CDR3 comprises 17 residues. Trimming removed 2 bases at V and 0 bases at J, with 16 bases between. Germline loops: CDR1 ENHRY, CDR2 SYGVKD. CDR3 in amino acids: CAISERSQAFVNTEAFF. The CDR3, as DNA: TGTGCCATCAGTGAGAGGAGTCAAGCCTTTGTGAACACTGAAGCTTTCTTT.

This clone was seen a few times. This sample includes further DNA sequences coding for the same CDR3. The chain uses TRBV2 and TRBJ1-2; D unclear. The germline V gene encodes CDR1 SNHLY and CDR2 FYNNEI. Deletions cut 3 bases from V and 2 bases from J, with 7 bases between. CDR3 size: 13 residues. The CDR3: CASSEEVNYGYTF. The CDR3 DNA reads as TGTGCCAGCAGTGAGGAAGTGAACTATGGCTACACCTTC.

The CDR3 DNA follows: TGTGCCACCAGCAGAGAGGGACGCCACAATGAGCAGTTCTTC. Amino acid sequence: CATSREGRHNEQFF. The chain links TRBV15 to TRBJ2-1, with D tentatively TRBD1 or TRBD2 (5 bases each). The CDR3 spans 14 residues. Germline assignment: CDR1 LNHNV and CDR2 YYDKDF (reference sequence). Trimming cost V 0 bases and J 5 bases, with 8 bases left between them.

In DNA, the CDR3 is TGTGCTAGTGGGGTAGCTGCCCAAGAGACCCAGTACTTC. Protein sequence: CASGVAAQETQYF. The chain couples TRBV12-5 to TRBJ2-5; the D is unclear. Germline V gives CDR1 LGHNT, CDR2 FRNRAP. Trimming removed 6 bases from V and 1 base from J, with 9 bases in between. The CDR3 runs 13 residues.

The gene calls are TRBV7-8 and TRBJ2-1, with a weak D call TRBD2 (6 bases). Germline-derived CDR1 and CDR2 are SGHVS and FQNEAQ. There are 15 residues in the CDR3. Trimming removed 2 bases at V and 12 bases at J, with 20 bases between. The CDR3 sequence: CASSLSPGLRGGQFF. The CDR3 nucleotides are TGTGCCAGCAGCTTATCGCCGGGATTACGGGGAGGGCAGTTCTTC.

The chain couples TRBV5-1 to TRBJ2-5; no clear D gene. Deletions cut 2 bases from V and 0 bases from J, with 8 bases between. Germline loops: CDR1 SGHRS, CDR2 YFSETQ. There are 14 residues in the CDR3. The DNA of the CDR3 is TGCGCCAGCAGCTTTCAAAGGAACCAAGAGACCCAGTACTTC. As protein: CASSFQRNQETQYF.